The T cell receptor beta chain described here comes from a study of PD-L1 blockade in urothelial cancer. Study context: Dosed intravenously at 1,200 mg every 3 weeks, atezolizumab was initiated by patients in the mid-2010s. Anywhere from 0 to 3 prior chemotherapy regimens had been received by patients. Once treatment had started, blood was analyzed at 3 weeks (second dose) and again at 6 weeks.

The ends were cut back, 3 bases at V and 6 bases at J, with 17 bases in the middle. This CDR3 comprises 15 residues. Germline-derived CDR1 and CDR2 are LNHNV and YYDKDF (reference sequence). Time point defined: peripheral blood 6 weeks after treatment start. Patients in the study were battling locally advanced or metastatic urothelial carcinoma. Sequenced by immunoSEQ multiplex PCR; TCRdb stores in-frame clones only, minus some. The sample includes about 45,000 clones, around 80% seen only once; the top ten take around 14%. This chain uses TRBV15 with TRBJ1-1, with TRBD1 as a possible D gene (5 bases). This specimen was PBMCs, taken around atezolizumab (anti-PD-L1) treatment. This clonotype originated in a man in his sixties with urothelial cancer. CDR3 in DNA: TGTGCCACCAGCAGGGGGCGTCGGGAGGCACCTGAAGCTTTCTTT. Its translation is CATSRGRREAPEAFF.